This T cell receptor beta chain was observed in a study of CD8+ T cells in alopecia areata. Study-wide findings and caveats: Sequencing of scalp samples also captures resident alphabeta T cells of normal skin. Elevated clonality characterized lesional scalp relative to normal scalp, particularly in alopecia totalis/universalis. TCR sharing across patients was less clear than in mice, possibly HLA-related.

Extracted RNA was reverse transcribed, and the resulting cDNA served as sequencing template. Using immunoSEQ multiplex PCR, the repertoire was profiled, and TCRdb retains in-frame clones only, with some absent. The table includes under 150,000 clones, 47% detected once. Obtained from alopecia areata patients were lesional scalp punch biopsies along with peripheral blood. The CDR3 consists of 12 residues. The V gene lost 8 bases and the J gene lost 3 bases, with 10 bases spanning the gap. Germline-derived CDR1 and CDR2 are MNHEY and SMNVEV (reference sequence). This clone came up a few times. Antigen: not known.

The sample was NKG2D-low CD8+ T cells sorted from blood. The receptor's source is a human donor with alopecia areata. The V gene is TRBV27, the J gene TRBJ2-5; D call uncertain. The CDR3 DNA is TGTGCCAGCTCTGGCAAGGAAGAGACCCAGTACTTC. This codes for CASSGKEETQYF.